One TCR beta chain is described in this entry. What antigen it recognizes has not been identified. The input lacks base qualities; no much larger clone sits a single base away. This sample is drawn from a study of blood T cell repertoires in COVID-19 (dated by TCRdb to 2019 to 2021). Background on the whole study: Samples from collaborators originated in the United States, Italy and Spain and spanned both the acute and convalescent phases of COVID-19. The prospective study material was composed of cDNA or gDNA derived from T cells, B-cell-depleted T cells, or PBMCs. The sample metadata nearly always contained a de-identified subject ID, COVID-19 status, age in years and sex. Deeply sampled blood TCRbeta repertoires from subjects exposed to, actively infected with, or recovered from COVID-19 were included in the dataset. The repertoires were released in a freely available public database meant as a resource for research on the immune response to SARS-CoV-2. Where available, HLA class I and class II types were obtained from metadata supplied by the sample provider rather than from assay-based typing. Samples were obtained from the ongoing ImmuneRACE study (first 160 participants) and from over 1,000 subjects provided by 6 global collaborators. Results the study describes overall, beyond this receptor: How much clinical and demographic metadata was included differed by source and by participant, and the metadata was provided uncurated.

Relative to germline, V is 1 base shorter and J is 4 bases shorter, with 10 bases between their ends. The CDR3 sequence holds 14 residues, the cysteine and phenylalanine included. This entry keeps only the CDR3 DNA: 42 bases, framed from base 1. CDR1 MNHNS and CDR2 SASEGT are derived from the germline V gene. A second Seattle source provided samples from volunteer blood donors who had recovered from COVID-19. Whole blood was collected in K2EDTA tubes by collaborating institutions according to the institutions' own protocols. For TCRbeta analysis, collaborator samples were shipped as frozen whole blood, as isolated PBMCs, or as DNA extracted from either sample type. The immunoSEQ Assay, a bias-controlled multiplex PCR, was used to amplify TCRbeta CDR3 regions from genomic DNA. Per the source publication's procedure: The number of nucleated cells in each sample was estimated by amplification of reference gene primers within the assay. To quantify the absolute abundance of each unique TCRbeta CDR3 rearrangement, sequence reads were collapsed and filtered. For each sample, productive Simpson clonality was calculated as the square root of Simpson's diversity index across productive rearrangements. Imported from immuneACCESS, the table was reduced by TCRdb to in-frame sequences with V and J called. These copies leave out some clones; in studies compared against another copy, an unresolved V gene accounts for under half, and the cause of the remainder is not known. V, J and clone size derive from that table, while D and trimming were established from the DNA sequence. This sample lists 200,000 to 250,000 clones; nearly 90% were detected once. Jointly, the top ten make up approximately 12% of the sample.

The chain was built from TRBV6-1 and TRBJ1-1; no D gene can be assigned with confidence. This clonotype originated in a young woman who had recovered from COVID-19. The sequenced material came from peripheral blood. In nucleotides, the sequence is TGTGCCAGCAGTGAAGATCCGGGTGGCACTGAAGCTTTCTTT. Translated, this gives CASSEDPGGTEAFF.